The entry below describes one T cell receptor beta chain. The data derive from a study of blood T cells in healthy people across ages. Then a second PCR, running about 6 to 11 cycles, was carried out with a sample-barcoded 5' primer and a J-beta primer mix. TCRdb reanalysed the 5' RACE reads using MiXCR and keeps one entry per CDR3 protein. Of about 1,400,000 distinct CDR3 sequences in the sample, 40% to 50% were seen once. Looked up from germline, CDR1 is MRHNA and CDR2 is SNTAGT. V lost 2 bases, J lost 6 bases, and 7 bases stayed unmatched. This CDR3 contains 15 residues. This clonotype was sampled from a woman in her late teens or twenties in good health. The chain uses TRBV6-4 and TRBJ2-1; 7 bases fit TRBD2. Sequenced sample: blood. The CDR3 reads CASSDEAGEVNEQFF. The CDR3 DNA follows: TGTGCCAGCAGTGACGAGGCGGGAGAAGTCAATGAGCAGTTCTTC.